This T cell receptor beta chain was observed in a study of blood T cell repertoires in COVID-19. The overall study: Whether acute or convalescent, the COVID-19 samples came from the United States, Italy and Spain. Sources were T cells, B-cell-depleted T cells, or PBMCs; the material itself was cDNA or gDNA.

This clone has a single count. In the original workflow: Amplification of reference gene primers was used by the study to estimate nucleated cell counts. The assay was immunoSEQ multiplex PCR, and TCRdb's table has in-frame clones only and misses some. The DNA was the basis for D and trimming; V, J and clone size are from that table. The sample shows approximately 150,000 clones, roughly four fifths of them seen only once. The CDR3 runs to 13 residues. V was trimmed by 8 bases and J by 0 bases, leaving 11 bases between them. The germline V gene has CDR1 MDHEN and CDR2 SYDVKM. Sequencing was carried out using peripheral blood. The gene calls are TRBV28 and TRBJ2-7; D is possibly TRBD2 (5 bases). The clonotype was recovered from a man between 65 and 85 years old who had recovered from COVID-19. CDR3 nucleotide sequence: TGTGCCAGCGGGATTAGCGCCTCCTACGAGCAGTACTTC. Residues: CASGISASYEQYF. The entire variable domain, with the rest obtained from reference TRBV28 and TRBJ2-7, is as follows: DVKVTQSSRYLVKRTGEKVFLECVQDMDHENMFWYRQDPGLGLRLIYFSYDVKMKEKGDIPEGYSVSREKKERFSLILESASTNQTSMYLCASGISASYEQYFGPGTRLTVT.